The 32 T cell receptor beta chains reported below all come from one sample, sequenced in a study of blood T cell repertoires in COVID-19 (dated by TCRdb to 2020 to 2022). The protocol used for the library was the immunoSEQ multiplex PCR assay. The table comes from immuneACCESS by way of TCRdb, which keeps in-frame sequences with V and J called. Part of the clones is missing from these tables; in studies checked, under half for an unresolved V gene and the rest for unknown reasons. The sample records about 100,000 clones, about 80% of which are singletons. The biggest ten clones account for approximately 4.5% of the sample. What was sequenced was peripheral blood. Receptors originate from a man between 65 and 79 years old with acute or convalescent COVID-19.

The rearrangement joins TRBV10-3 to TRBJ2-1, with a weak D call TRBD2 (6 bases). V was clipped by 4 bases and J by 0 bases, with 16 bases between them. CDR1 and CDR2 (germline): ENHRY, SYGVKD. This CDR3 spans 17 amino acids. The chain's CDR3 is CAISGGVVTSSYNEQFF. The CDR3, as DNA: TGTGCCATCAGTGGGGGGGTTGTGACTAGCTCCTACAATGAGCAGTTCTTC.

This chain joins TRBV9 and TRBJ2-2; possible D gene TRBD2, 6 bases. V lost 0 bases and J lost 3, with 9 bases in between. This CDR3 is built from 15 residues. Germline lookup yields CDR1 SGDLS and CDR2 YYNGEE. The CDR3 loop reads CASSVGGGYTGELFF. The CDR3 DNA reads as TGTGCCAGCAGCGTAGGTGGGGGGTACACCGGGGAGCTGTTTTTT.

The V and J genes are TRBV5-8 and TRBJ1-6; 7 bases match TRBD1. Germline values: CDR1 SGHTS, CDR2 YDEGEE. This CDR3 has 15 amino acids. Trimming cost V 5 bases and J 7 bases; bases outside gene matches: 9. The CDR3 region has the DNA TGTGCCAGCAGGCCGTCCAGGGGGATCAATTCACCCCTCCACTTT. Its protein product is CASRPSRGINSPLHF.

The rearrangement joins TRBV2 to TRBJ2-3, with TRBD2 matching 10 bases. Unmatched junction bases numbered 3, after V lost 6 bases and J lost 0 bases. This CDR3 region has 15 residues. Per germline, CDR1 SNHLY and CDR2 FYNNEI. CDR3 in DNA: TGTGCCAGCAGACTAGCGGGAACTAGCACAGATACGCAGTATTTT. This encodes CASRLAGTSTDTQYF.

The gene calls are TRBV3-1 (or the pseudogene TRBV3-2) and TRBJ1-1, with a possible D match to TRBD1 (6 bases). The CDR3 sequence is 15 residues long. CDR1 is LGHDT and CDR2 is YNNKEL in the germline V gene (reference sequence). Trimming shortened V by 3 bases and J by 0 bases, and 11 bases separated the two germline ends. In DNA, the CDR3 is TGTGCCAGCAGCCATTTACAGGGCATGAACACTGAAGCTTTCTTT. Translation gives CASSHLQGMNTEAFF.

The chain is built from TRBV7-2 and TRBJ2-7; 7 bases match TRBD1. The germline V gene encodes CDR1 SGHTA and CDR2 FQGNSA. The CDR3 has 13 residues. Germline trimming cut 5 bases from V and 5 bases from J; bases unmatched to any gene: 6. The CDR3 sequence is CASSLRQGDEQYF. CDR3 coding DNA: TGTGCCAGCAGCCTCCGGCAGGGGGACGAGCAGTACTTC. The whole variable domain, remainder taken from reference TRBV7-2 and TRBJ2-7, is GAGVSQSPSNKVTEKGKDVELRCDPISGHTALYWYRQSLGQGLEFLIYFQGNSAPDKSGLPSDRFSAERTGGSVSTLTIQRTQQEDSAVYLCASSLRQGDEQYFGPGTRLTVT.

The rearrangement uses TRBV19 and TRBJ2-7, with D possibly matching TRBD2 (5 bases). The CDR3 has 12 amino acids. CDR1 is LNHDA, CDR2 SQIVND, per germline (reference sequence). Trimming shortened V by 3 bases and J by 8 bases, and 11 bases separated the two germline ends. The CDR3 reads CASSIRGSKQYF. In DNA, the CDR3 is TGTGCCAGTAGTATCCGGGGAAGTAAGCAGTACTTC.

The chain employs TRBV16 and TRBJ2-2; possible D gene TRBD2, 6 bases. This CDR3 contains 15 residues. The V and J ends lost 3 bases and 4 bases respectively, with 12 bases between them. The germline CDR1 and CDR2 sequences are KGHSY and FQNENV. The CDR3 sequence is CASSQGTPSTGELFF. The CDR3 nucleotides read TGTGCCAGCAGCCAGGGGACTCCTTCCACCGGGGAGCTGTTTTTT.

The gene calls are TRBV5-1 and TRBJ1-4; 9 bases agree with TRBD1. CDR1 SGHRS and CDR2 YFSETQ come from the germline V gene. J was trimmed by 8 bases and V by 4 bases; bases with no gene match: 6. This CDR3 is built from 14 residues. CDR3 sequence (DNA): TGCGCCAGCAGCCTACAGGGGGCGCGGGAAAAACTGTTTTTT. Protein product: CASSLQGAREKLFF.

The gene calls are TRBV29-1 and TRBJ2-7; 10 bases fit TRBD2. Germline V gene data show CDR1 as SQVTM and CDR2 as ANQGSEA. The CDR3 runs 14 residues. The V gene end was trimmed by 7 bases and the J gene end by 6 bases; junction bases not matched to a gene: 12. DNA for the CDR3: TGCAGCGCTCTAGAACTAGCGGGGCAAAGCGAGCAGTACTTC. Translation: CSALELAGQSEQYF.

V and J are TRBV16 and TRBJ2-5, with a weak D call TRBD1 (5 bases). Trimming stripped 4 bases from V and 5 bases from J, with 8 bases between. The CDR3 has 12 residues. Per the germline V gene, CDR1 is KGHSY and CDR2 is FQNENV. CDR3 in DNA: TGTGCCAGCAGCCCGTCAGGGGAGACCCAGTACTTC. Translation: CASSPSGETQYF.

The chain is built from TRBV7-2 and TRBJ1-2, with 7 bases matching TRBD1. Germline CDR1 reads SGHTA; CDR2 reads FQGNSA. The CDR3 has 15 residues. V was pared by 5 bases and J by 2 bases, with 8 bases of the junction left unmatched. The CDR3 here is CASSPSATGNYGYTF. As DNA, the CDR3 is TGTGCCAGCAGCCCATCAGCGACAGGGAACTATGGCTACACCTTC.

The V gene is TRBV19, the J gene TRBJ2-2; 10 nucleotides align to TRBD2. Looked up from germline, CDR1 is LNHDA and CDR2 is SQIVND (reference sequence). J was trimmed by 4 bases and V by 4 bases; bases with no gene match: 3. The CDR3 runs 15 residues. The CDR3 sequence: CASSTSGGVTGELFF. CDR3 nucleotides: TGTGCCAGTAGTACCAGCGGGGGGGTCACCGGGGAGCTGTTTTTT.

The CDR3 protein is CASNRGQGTNEQFF. The CDR3 nucleotides read TGCGCCAGCAACAGGGGACAGGGGACGAATGAGCAGTTCTTC. This chain connects TRBV5-1 to TRBJ2-1; 10 bases align to TRBD1. Germline CDR1 reads SGHRS; CDR2 reads YFSETQ. The CDR3 extends over 14 amino acids. V trimming: 6 bases; J trimming: 7 bases; junction bases outside the gene matches: 7.

The V and J genes are TRBV2 and TRBJ1-2; 10 nucleotides line up with TRBD1. V shed 5 bases, J shed 5 bases, and the junction held 8 bases outside the gene matches. The CDR3 consists of 15 residues. The germline V gene has CDR1 SNHLY and CDR2 FYNNEI. The CDR3 loop reads CASSNPGQGYYGYTF. As DNA, the CDR3 is TGTGCCAGCAGTAACCCGGGACAGGGGTATTATGGCTACACCTTC.

There are a few counts of this clone. The chain joins TRBV19 to TRBJ1-5, with a tentative D call TRBD1 (5 bases). The CDR3 loop spans 16 amino acids. The V end was cut by 8 bases, the J end by 1 base, with 18 bases between. Germline CDR1 reads LNHDA; CDR2 reads SQIVND (reference sequence). The CDR3, as DNA: TGTGCCAGTGCCCCGCAGGCCCCAGGGAGCAATCAGCCCCAGCATTTT. It is translated as CASAPQAPGSNQPQHF.

J is TRBJ1-2 and V is TRBV3-1 (or the pseudogene TRBV3-2), with D maybe TRBD1 (6 bases). Germline CDR1 LGHDT, CDR2 YNNKEL (reference sequence). Between the trimmed V and J ends, which lost 0 bases and 8 bases, there was a span of 16 bases. This CDR3 is 15 amino acids long. This CDR3 is CASSQESWDTSGYTF. DNA of the CDR3: TGTGCCAGCAGCCAAGAGTCGTGGGACACCTCAGGCTACACCTTC.

This clone was recorded many times. The chain is built from TRBV7-6 and TRBJ1-3; 7 bases align to TRBD1. The CDR3 runs 16 residues. J was trimmed by 0 bases and V by 2 bases; bases with no gene match: 4. CDR1 is SGHVS and CDR2 is FNYEAQ in the germline V gene. DNA of the CDR3: TGTGCCAGCAGCTTATATCGGGACAGCTCTGGAAACACCATATATTTT. Encoded protein: CASSLYRDSSGNTIYF.

The chain links TRBV19 to TRBJ2-5; D is unclear. CDR1 is LNHDA and CDR2 is SQIVND in the germline V gene (reference sequence). Trimming took 5 bases from V and 4 from J, leaving 5 bases between them. This CDR3 comprises 11 residues. The DNA for the CDR3 is TGTGCCAGTAGTGTCCGAGAGACCCAGTACTTC. It translates to CASSVRETQYF.

This clone was recorded only once. The chain combines TRBV10-3 with TRBJ1-2, with a weak D call TRBD1 (5 bases). Per the germline V gene, CDR1 is ENHRY and CDR2 is SYGVKD. The CDR3 is made up of 15 amino acids. V lost 0 bases, J lost 6 bases, and 14 bases lay in between. CDR3 in amino acids: CAISESARANDGYTF. In nucleotides, the CDR3 is TGTGCCATCAGTGAGTCTGCCAGGGCAAACGATGGCTACACCTTC.

V and J are TRBV18 and TRBJ1-5; maybe TRBD1 (5 bases). V was trimmed by 0 bases and J by 3 bases, leaving 12 bases between them. The CDR3 has 16 residues. CDR1 KGHSH and CDR2 LQKENI come from the germline V gene. CDR3 sequence (DNA): TGTGCCAGCTCACCACCGGGCGGGGCACTCAATCAGCCCCAGCATTTT. Protein product: CASSPPGGALNQPQHF.

This clone came up once. This chain links TRBV6-5 with TRBJ1-1, with D possibly matching TRBD1 (5 bases). V gave up 5 bases and J gave up 5 bases, with 18 bases separating them. The length of the CDR3 is 15 residues. CDR1 is MNHEY and CDR2 is SVGAGI in the germline V gene. The chain's CDR3 is CASSRTAIGETEAFF. CDR3 nucleotides: TGTGCCAGCAGTCGAACCGCGATAGGGGAAACTGAAGCTTTCTTT.

This clone occurred a few times. The chain employs TRBV7-6 and TRBJ1-6; TRBD1 matches 8 bases. CDR1 is SGHVS, CDR2 FNYEAQ, per germline. With V trimmed by 4 bases and J by 4 bases, 12 bases remained unmatched. The CDR3 is 18 residues long. DNA for the CDR3: TGTGCCAGCAGCTCCCGGCATTCAGGGGGCTCTTATAATTCACCCCTCCACTTT. Residues: CASSSRHSGGSYNSPLHF.

The chain uses TRBV18 and TRBJ2-7, with 7 bases that match TRBD1. The CDR3 sequence is 14 residues long. The junction had 5 bases not matched to a gene; V was cut back by 2 bases and J by 4 bases. Germline lookup yields CDR1 KGHSH and CDR2 LQKENI. The CDR3 is CASSPRGQQYEQYF. Written as DNA, the CDR3 is TGTGCCAGCTCACCAAGGGGACAGCAATACGAGCAGTACTTC.

CDR3 sequence (DNA): TGCGCCAGCAGCTCCGCACAGGGCTCCTACGAGCAGTACTTC. Its protein product is CASSSAQGSYEQYF. The genes are TRBV5-1 and TRBJ2-7; perhaps TRBD1 as D (6 bases). This CDR3 is built from 14 residues. V shed 3 bases and J shed 0 bases, with 10 bases lying between them. Germline CDR1 SGHRS, CDR2 YFSETQ.

The chain has TRBV5-1 and TRBJ2-7; D is possibly TRBD1 (5 bases). The CDR3 length is 13 residues. Trimming removed 0 bases from V and 7 bases from J, with 11 bases in between. The germline V gene has CDR1 SGHRS and CDR2 YFSETQ. CDR3 region: CASSLGSQGEQYF. The CDR3 nucleotides read TGCGCCAGCAGCTTGGGTTCGCAGGGAGAGCAGTACTTC.

The chain has TRBV5-1 and TRBJ1-2; TRBD1 is a possible D gene (6 bases). Per germline, CDR1 SGHRS and CDR2 YFSETQ. Trimming pared 4 bases from V and 0 bases from J, leaving 13 bases between. The CDR3 contains 15 residues. The CDR3 region is CASSTPGTTNYGYTF. CDR3 bases: TGCGCCAGCAGCACCCCCGGGACAACTAACTATGGCTACACCTTC.

This chain uses TRBV5-5 with TRBJ1-5, with 7 nucleotides matching TRBD1. Germline CDR1 is SGHKS and CDR2 is YYEKEE (reference sequence). Trimming cost V 3 bases and J 7 bases; bases outside gene matches: 13. This CDR3 is 16 amino acids long. The CDR3 region is CASSYGVQGLRQPQHF. In DNA, the CDR3 is TGTGCCAGCAGCTATGGGGTACAGGGGCTAAGACAGCCCCAGCATTTT.

The CDR3 region has the DNA TGTGCCAGCTCACCATTAAGGACAGGGGGAGCGAACACCGGGGAGCTGTTTTTT. Translation: CASSPLRTGGANTGELFF. The J gene is TRBJ2-2, the V gene TRBV18; 10 nucleotides agree with TRBD1. In germline, CDR1 is KGHSH, CDR2 LQKENI. CDR3 length: 18 amino acids. Trimming removed 2 bases from V and 0 bases from J; junction bases left unmatched: 6.

The chain links TRBV4-2 to TRBJ2-1; 10 bases match TRBD2. CDR3 length: 18 residues. V gave up 1 base and J gave up 0 bases; unmatched junction bases: 6. CDR1 and CDR2 (germline): LGHNA, YNFKEQ. CDR3 coding DNA: TGTGCCAGCAGCCAAGCCCCAAGCGGGGGGGCCTCCTACAATGAGCAGTTCTTC. Amino acids: CASSQAPSGGASYNEQFF.

V and J are TRBV5-4 and TRBJ2-1, with D possibly TRBD1 on 6 matching bases. Trimming took off 3 bases at V and 0 bases at J, with 16 bases between the two ends. Per germline, CDR1 SGHNT and CDR2 YYREEE (reference sequence). The CDR3 totals 17 residues. In DNA form, the CDR3 reads TGTGCCAGCAGCTCCGGACAGACACACGTCTCCTACAATGAGCAGTTCTTC. Translating gives CASSSGQTHVSYNEQFF. Based on the CDR3 plus reference TRBV5-4 and TRBJ2-1, the full variable domain is ETGVTQSPTHLIKTRGQQVTLRCSSQSGHNTVSWYQQALGQGPQFIFQYYREEENGRGNFPPRFSGLQFPNYSSELNVNALELDDSALYLCASSSGQTHVSYNEQFFGPGTRLTVL.

This chain joins TRBV7-2 and TRBJ2-7, with TRBD2 as a possible D gene (6 bases). Between the trimmed V and J ends, which lost 1 base and 2 bases, there was a span of 12 bases. The germline V gene has CDR1 SGHTA and CDR2 FQGNSA. CDR3 length: 15 residues. The CDR3 DNA reads as TGTGCCAGCAGCTTAGAAGGCGGGGCCACCTACGAGCAGTACTTC. The encoded protein is CASSLEGGATYEQYF.